This TCR beta chain originates from a study of cytomegalovirus exposure and HLA in healthy donors. Across the study: Early on, a data release was issued that held 65 million to 100 million unique TCRs from HLA-typed donors. Of the donors genotyped, several hundred in all, 65% to 90% fell in the Caucasian-associated ancestry cluster.

Trimming cost V 5 bases and J 0 bases; bases outside gene matches: 4. This CDR3 contains 15 residues. Germline assignment: CDR1 LNHDA and CDR2 SQIVND (reference sequence). Regarding the study as a whole: Earlier analysis looked at TCR beta V segments, and most were productive about 90% or about 30% of the time. Association of 17,000 or so TCR beta sequences with HLA alleles was found at 0.05 false discovery rate in a later analysis.

With respect to this clone: No antigen is known for it.

Researchers ran the PCR with 60 Vbeta and 13 Jbeta primers. Libraries were prepared by immunoSEQ multiplex PCR; TCRdb keeps only in-frame clonotypes and omits some of them. Among 95,000 to 110,000 clones listed, 76% were seen once. The sequenced sample consisted of PBMCs. The receptor comes from a young woman in good health and CMV-seropositive. The chain has TRBV19 and TRBJ1-3; 7 bases agree with TRBD1. CDR3 amino acids: CASSWQGDSGNTIYF. CDR3 in DNA: TGTGCCAGTAGTTGGCAGGGGGACTCTGGAAACACCATATATTTT.